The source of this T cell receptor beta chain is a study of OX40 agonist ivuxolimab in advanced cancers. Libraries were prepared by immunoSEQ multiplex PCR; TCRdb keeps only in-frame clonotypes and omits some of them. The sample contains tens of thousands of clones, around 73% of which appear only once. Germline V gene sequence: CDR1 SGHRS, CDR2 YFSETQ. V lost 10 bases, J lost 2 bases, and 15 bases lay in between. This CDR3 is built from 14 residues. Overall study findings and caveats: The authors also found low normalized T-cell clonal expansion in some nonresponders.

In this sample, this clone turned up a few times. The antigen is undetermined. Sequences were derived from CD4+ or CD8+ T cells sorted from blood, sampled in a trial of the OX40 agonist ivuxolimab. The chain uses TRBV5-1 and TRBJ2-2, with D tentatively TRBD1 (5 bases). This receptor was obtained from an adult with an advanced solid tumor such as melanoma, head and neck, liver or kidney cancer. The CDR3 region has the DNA TGCGCCGGCAAGACAGCTCCCAACACCGGGGAGCTGTTTTTT. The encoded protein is CAGKTAPNTGELFF.